This TCR beta chain emerged from a study of CD8 T cells in Susac syndrome. With random hexamers, reverse transcription was performed on about 0.5 to 1 ug of RNA. A single record per CDR3 protein comes from TCRdb applying MiXCR to the immunoSEQ multiplex PCR reads. The sample contains nearly 110,000 distinct CDR3 sequences, 94% of which appear only once. The CDR3 is made up of 16 amino acids. CDR1 is LNHNV and CDR2 is YYDKDF in the germline V gene (reference sequence). V gave up 0 bases and J gave up 5 bases, with 17 bases separating them. This chain joins TRBV15 and TRBJ2-7; possible D gene TRBD2, 7 bases. The sequenced material came from CD8+ T cells from PBMCs. The sequence came from a human donor with Susac syndrome. CDR3 sequence: CATSRDRGGGVDEQYF. In DNA form, the CDR3 reads TGTGCCACCAGCAGAGATCGAGGAGGGGGGGTCGACGAGCAGTACTTC.